The clone carrying this T cell receptor beta chain was picked up one time. Its antigen is unidentified. Survey-level immunoSEQ v3.0 assays were run. TCRdb keeps only in-frame clones here, not all; method: immunoSEQ multiplex PCR. The sample consists of tens of thousands of clones, roughly 84% of them appearing once. The record originates from a study of long-term antiretroviral therapy in people with HIV. The overall study: Samples collected earliest predate the 2015 immediate-ART recommendation by about a decade. Study-level findings and limits: An increase in diversity followed ART, yet levels stayed below transplant donor controls. The range of CDR3 lengths in HIV repertoires proved narrower than that found in controls.

Treatment locations for all participants with HIV were in the United States. The source material was unsorted PBMCs, sampled around 2.8 years after starting antiretroviral therapy. The TCR was taken from a young man with HIV.

The CDR3 nucleotides are TGCGCCAGCAGCCCTGGGACTAGCGGATACTACGAGCAGTACTTC. It is translated as CASSPGTSGYYEQYF. V gene TRBV4-1 combines with J gene TRBJ2-7, with 11 bases aligning to TRBD2. The CDR3 is 15 amino acids. Looked up from germline, CDR1 is MGHRA and CDR2 is YSYEKL. The V segment lost 4 bases and the J segment 3 bases; nucleotides outside the gene matches: 5.